The present T cell receptor (beta chain) was sequenced within a study of blood T cell repertoires in COVID-19. Germline V gene lookup returns CDR1 MNHEY and CDR2 SVGAGI. V lost 10 bases, J lost 3 bases, and 9 bases stayed unmatched. The CDR3 covers 13 residues. TCRdb keeps only in-frame clones here, not all; method: immunoSEQ multiplex PCR. The table lists some 300,000 clones, about nine tenths of them singletons. This clone has just a few counts. The TCR comes from a woman aged 30 to 39 who had recovered from COVID-19. Source material: peripheral blood. The chain combines TRBV6-5 with TRBJ2-7, with 7 positions matching TRBD1. CDR3 in amino acids: CATIQGQSYEQYF. The CDR3 DNA sequence: TGTGCCACCATACAGGGGCAGAGCTACGAGCAGTACTTC.